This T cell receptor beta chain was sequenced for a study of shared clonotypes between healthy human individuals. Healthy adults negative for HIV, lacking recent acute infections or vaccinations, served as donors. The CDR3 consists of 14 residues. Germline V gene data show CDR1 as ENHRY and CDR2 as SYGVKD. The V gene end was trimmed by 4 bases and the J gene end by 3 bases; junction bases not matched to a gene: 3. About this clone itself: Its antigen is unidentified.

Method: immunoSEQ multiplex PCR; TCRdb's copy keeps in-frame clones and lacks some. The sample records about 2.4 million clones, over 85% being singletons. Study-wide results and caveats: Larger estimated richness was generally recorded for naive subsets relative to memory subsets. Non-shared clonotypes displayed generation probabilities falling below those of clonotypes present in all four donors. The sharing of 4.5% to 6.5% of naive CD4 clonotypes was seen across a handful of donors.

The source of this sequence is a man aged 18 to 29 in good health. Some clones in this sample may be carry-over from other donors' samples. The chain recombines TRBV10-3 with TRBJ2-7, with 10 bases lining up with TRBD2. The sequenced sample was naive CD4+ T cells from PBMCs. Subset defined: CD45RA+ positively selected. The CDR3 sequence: CAISGTSGDYEQYF. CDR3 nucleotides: TGTGCCATCAGTGGGACTAGCGGAGACTACGAGCAGTACTTC.